This entry lists 32 T cell receptor beta chains sequenced from one sample in a study of cytomegalovirus exposure and HLA in healthy donors. PCR used 60 Vbeta primers and 13 Jbeta primers. Clones were read by immunoSEQ multiplex PCR, and TCRdb kept only the in-frame ones, dropping some. This sample carries under 200,000 clones, approximately 71% of them seen once, and the ten largest clones take 4% to 5.5%. Specimen: PBMCs. These receptors were collected from a woman aged 18-29 years in good health and CMV-seropositive.

CDR3 coding DNA: TGTGCCAGCAGCTTATATAAGGCAGCGAAAGACACTGAAGCTTTCTTT. As protein: CASSLYKAAKDTEAFF. The V gene is TRBV7-8, the J gene TRBJ1-1; D is uncertain. Germline CDR1 SGHVS, CDR2 FQNEAQ. This CDR3 is 16 amino acids long. V lost 2 bases to trimming and J lost 3 bases, with 16 bases between them.

The chain links TRBV28 to TRBJ2-7; D unresolved. Germline assignment: CDR1 MDHEN and CDR2 SYDVKM. The CDR3 length is 13 residues. V shed 6 bases and J shed 0 bases, with 9 bases lying between them. The chain's CDR3 is CASRVQSSYEQYF. For the CDR3, the DNA is TGTGCCAGCAGGGTACAGAGCTCCTACGAGCAGTACTTC.

There are a few counts of this clone. This chain uses TRBV9 with TRBJ1-2, with 10 bases lining up with TRBD1. CDR3 size: 15 residues. The V gene end was trimmed by 2 bases and the J gene end by 7 bases; junction bases not matched to a gene: 8. The V gene's germline CDR1 is SGDLS and CDR2 YYNGEE. CDR3 in DNA: TGTGCCAGCAGCGTGGGACAGGGGTTCTTCTCTGGCTACACCTTC. Encoded protein: CASSVGQGFFSGYTF.

V usage is TRBV29-1 and J usage is TRBJ2-5; D is unresolved. The V gene's germline CDR1 is SQVTM and CDR2 ANQGSEA. This CDR3 is built from 12 residues. Trimming cost V 4 bases and J 5 bases, with 11 bases left between them. The CDR3 nucleotides are TGCAGCGTTGCCGGTGGGCAGGAGACCCAGTACTTC. Translating it yields CSVAGGQETQYF. Combining the CDR3 with reference TRBV29-1 and TRBJ2-5 gives the whole variable domain SAVISQKPSRDICQRGTSLTIQCQVDSQVTMMFWYRQQPGQSLTLIATANQGSEATYESGFVIDKFPISRPNLTFSTLTVSNMSPEDSSIYLCSVAGGQETQYFGPGTRLLVL.

The chain carries TRBV6-5 and TRBJ1-4; D unclear. This CDR3 is 15 amino acids long. Germline loops: CDR1 MNHEY, CDR2 SVGAGI. With 3 bases removed from V and 4 bases from J, the gap between germline ends came to 12 bases. The CDR3 sequence: CASSYLGGDNEKLFF. CDR3 DNA sequence: TGTGCCAGCAGTTATCTCGGAGGAGATAATGAAAAACTGTTTTTT.

J is TRBJ1-1 and V is TRBV29-1; D is perhaps TRBD1 (6 bases). V dropped 4 bases and J dropped 2 bases, with 8 bases sitting between them. The germline CDR1 and CDR2 sequences are SQVTM and ANQGSEA. This CDR3 spans 12 amino acids. This CDR3 reads CSVVQGNTEAFF. Here the CDR3 DNA reads TGCAGCGTTGTACAGGGTAACACTGAAGCTTTCTTT.

This clone was seen a single time. The chain joins TRBV28 to TRBJ1-2; no definite D call. This CDR3 region has 12 residues. V dropped 2 bases and J dropped 5 bases, with 6 bases sitting between them. CDR1 MDHEN and CDR2 SYDVKM come from the germline V gene. The CDR3 sequence: CASSLPGYGYTF. As DNA, the CDR3 is TGTGCCAGCAGTTTACCCGGGTATGGCTACACCTTC.

The genes are TRBV30 and TRBJ2-7, with TRBD2 matching over 9 bases. The CDR3 extends over 12 amino acids. Losses at the gene ends were 4 bases for V and 7 bases for J; bases not matched to a gene: 5. Per the germline V gene, CDR1 is GTSNPN and CDR2 is SVGIG (reference sequence). The CDR3 protein is CAWTVAGDEQYF. The CDR3, as DNA: TGTGCCTGGACCGTAGCGGGAGATGAGCAGTACTTC.

This chain joins TRBV19 and TRBJ1-1, with a weak D call TRBD1 (6 bases). This CDR3 comprises 16 residues. The germline V and J ends were trimmed by 5 bases and 2 bases, with 18 bases remaining between them. Germline V gene data show CDR1 as LNHDA and CDR2 as SQIVND (reference sequence). The CDR3 here is CASSGFRGEGNTEAFF. In DNA, the CDR3 is TGTGCCAGTAGTGGTTTCAGGGGCGAGGGAAACACTGAAGCTTTCTTT.

This CDR3 is CASHAVDSYNEQFF. CDR3 bases: TGTGCCAGCCACGCGGTTGATTCCTACAATGAGCAGTTCTTC. The rearrangement uses TRBV6-5 and TRBJ2-1; D not certain. Germline CDR1 reads MNHEY; CDR2 reads SVGAGI. V lost 8 bases, J lost 1 base, and 12 bases lay in between. The CDR3 is made up of 14 amino acids.

The genes are TRBV7-2 and TRBJ1-2, with a tentative D call TRBD1 (5 bases). The CDR3 sequence is 15 residues long. Germline V gives CDR1 SGHTA, CDR2 FQGNSA. V lost 5 bases to trimming and J lost 8 bases, with 21 bases between them. CDR3 DNA: TGTGCCAGCAGCGTTCTGTTACGGGGGAGGACCGGCTACACCTTC. Its protein product is CASSVLLRGRTGYTF. The whole variable domain, filled in from reference TRBV7-2 and TRBJ1-2, reads GAGVSQSPSNKVTEKGKDVELRCDPISGHTALYWYRQSLGQGLEFLIYFQGNSAPDKSGLPSDRFSAERTGGSVSTLTIQRTQQEDSAVYLCASSVLLRGRTGYTFGSGTRLTVV.

The chain combines TRBV30 with TRBJ1-1; D is unclear. V shed 3 bases and J shed 7 bases, with 21 bases lying between them. The germline V gene encodes CDR1 GTSNPN and CDR2 SVGIG (reference sequence). The CDR3 is 15 residues long. The chain's CDR3 is CAWRGQAAGEDEAFF. The CDR3 nucleotides read TGTGCCTGGAGGGGTCAGGCAGCGGGAGAAGATGAAGCTTTCTTT.

The chain carries TRBV7-8 and TRBJ1-6, with 9 bases identical to TRBD1. V lost 1 base, J lost 10 bases, and 5 bases stayed unmatched. The CDR3 runs 15 residues. Germline V CDR1 and CDR2: SGHVS, FQNEAQ. The CDR3 DNA sequence: TGTGCCAGCAGCTTAGGGGACAGGGAAGGCTCACCCCTCCACTTT. It is translated as CASSLGDREGSPLHF.

The gene calls are TRBV5-1 and TRBJ2-2; TRBD2 matches 8 bases. The germline V gene encodes CDR1 SGHRS and CDR2 YFSETQ. CDR3 length equals 15 residues. V was pared by 3 bases and J by 6 bases, with 7 bases of the junction left unmatched. CDR3 nucleotide sequence: TGCGCCAGCAGCTCCCGGGGGGGACGTGCCGGGGAGCTGTTTTTT. It yields the protein CASSSRGGRAGELFF.

The rearrangement joins TRBV2 to TRBJ2-5, with 12 bases fitting TRBD2. Per the germline V gene, CDR1 is SNHLY and CDR2 is FYNNEI. This CDR3 spans 16 amino acids. The V gene end was trimmed by 6 bases and the J gene end by 3 bases; junction bases not matched to a gene: 8. The CDR3 loop is CASSAGLAGHKETQYF. The CDR3 nucleotides read TGTGCCAGCAGCGCCGGACTAGCGGGACATAAAGAGACCCAGTACTTC.

The CDR3 loop reads CAWSPVGAGQGVLSSYNEQFF. CDR3 coding DNA: TGTGCCTGGAGTCCGGTGGGAGCGGGACAGGGGGTCCTTAGCTCCTACAATGAGCAGTTCTTC. V and J are TRBV30 and TRBJ2-1, with 11 bases lining up with TRBD1. Germline loops: CDR1 GTSNPN, CDR2 SVGIG (reference sequence). Trimming removed 2 bases from V and 0 bases from J; junction bases left unmatched: 18. The CDR3 has 21 amino acids.

This clone occurred a few times. The chain uses TRBV10-1 and TRBJ2-5; TRBD1 might be the D (6 bases). Trimming shortened V by 2 bases and J by 5 bases, and 12 bases separated the two germline ends. Germline V gives CDR1 WNHNN, CDR2 SYGVQD (reference sequence). CDR3 size: 14 residues. The CDR3 bases are TGCGCCAGCAGTGAGGCGACAGGTCGTGAGACCCAGTACTTC. This translates into CASSEATGRETQYF.

The sample holds a few counts of this clone. V usage is TRBV4-2 and J usage is TRBJ2-3; 7 bases fit TRBD2. CDR1 is LGHNA, CDR2 YNFKEQ, per germline. The CDR3 is 16 amino acids. J lost 1 base, V lost 0 bases, and 4 bases had no gene match. The CDR3 sequence: CASSQDPSGGTDTQYF. DNA for the CDR3: TGTGCCAGCAGCCAAGATCCTAGCGGAGGCACAGATACGCAGTATTTT.

This chain connects TRBV25-1 to TRBJ2-1; 7 nucleotides align to TRBD1. CDR3 length: 13 residues. V lost 4 bases to trimming and J lost 7 bases; unmatched junction nucleotides: 4. Germline values: CDR1 MGHDK, CDR2 SYGVNS. The CDR3: CASSGQGMNEQFF. The CDR3 DNA follows: TGTGCCAGCAGTGGACAGGGTATGAATGAGCAGTTCTTC.

This clone was seen only once. The V and J genes are TRBV10-1 and TRBJ2-1; 8 positions match TRBD2. The V gene's germline CDR1 is WNHNN and CDR2 SYGVQD (reference sequence). This CDR3 has 15 amino acids. The ends lost 6 bases at V and 7 bases at J; junction bases unmatched: 11. CDR3: CASRTGSGIKNEQFF. The CDR3, as DNA: TGCGCCAGCAGAACGGGTAGCGGGATAAAGAATGAGCAGTTCTTC.

Remarks on this clone: The missing conserved phenylalanine or tryptophan at the end of this CDR3 makes a read error likely. The chain recombines TRBV28 with TRBJ1-4; a possible D gene is TRBD1 (5 bases). V was cut by 3 bases and J by 8 bases, with 7 bases left in between. The CDR3 extends over 12 amino acids. Germline V gives CDR1 MDHEN, CDR2 SYDVKM. The chain's CDR3 is CASSFGGEKLFV. The CDR3 DNA is TGTGCCAGCAGTTTCGGGGGGGAAAAACTGTTTGTT.

The genes are TRBV7-3 and TRBJ2-7; D remains ambiguous. The CDR3 has 13 amino acids. Germline lookup yields CDR1 SGHTA and CDR2 FQGTGA. Deletions cut 3 bases from V and 3 bases from J, with 9 bases between. CDR3 coding DNA: TGTGCCAGCAGCTTGTACAAATACTACGAGCAGTACTTC. It codes for CASSLYKYYEQYF.

In DNA, the CDR3 is TGTGCCAGCAGACGAGCTTTGGAATCGGAGGAGACCCAGTACTTC. Protein product: CASRRALESEETQYF. The gene calls are TRBV2 and TRBJ2-5; D not certain. Germline assignment: CDR1 SNHLY and CDR2 FYNNEI. The CDR3 is 15 residues long. Trimming stripped 6 bases from V and 5 bases from J, with 19 bases between.

The chain joins TRBV7-9 to TRBJ2-7; TRBD1 matches at 12 bases. The V segment lost 5 bases and the J segment 2 bases; nucleotides outside the gene matches: 4. The CDR3 extends over 15 amino acids. The germline CDR1 and CDR2 sequences are SEHNR and FQNEAQ (reference sequence). This CDR3 reads CASSLGTGGTYEQYF. CDR3 in DNA: TGTGCCAGCAGCCTGGGGACAGGGGGCACCTACGAGCAGTACTTC.

The chain has TRBV7-9 and TRBJ2-7; 11 bases are shared with TRBD2. J was trimmed by 1 base and V by 8 bases; bases with no gene match: 10. There are 16 residues in the CDR3. Germline V gene data show CDR1 as SEHNR and CDR2 as FQNEAQ (reference sequence). The chain's CDR3 is CASVRLAGGRSYEQYF. CDR3 nucleotide sequence: TGTGCCAGCGTGCGGCTAGCGGGAGGAAGGTCCTACGAGCAGTACTTC.

CDR3 sequence reads: CASSLGQAIANEKLFF. CDR3 sequence (DNA): TGCGCCAGCAGCTTGGGACAGGCTATCGCTAATGAAAAACTGTTTTTT. V gene TRBV5-1 combines with J gene TRBJ1-4; a weak D match, TRBD1 (6 bases). The germline V gene encodes CDR1 SGHRS and CDR2 YFSETQ. Trimming shortened V by 0 bases and J by 3 bases, and 12 bases separated the two germline ends. The length of the CDR3 is 16 residues.

V usage is TRBV7-3 and J usage is TRBJ1-3; no clear D gene. This CDR3 is 14 amino acids long. V was trimmed by 7 bases and J by 0 bases, leaving 10 bases between them. Germline-derived CDR1 and CDR2 are SGHTA and FQGTGA. CDR3 coding DNA: TGTGCCAGCACCCAAGCGAGCTCTGGAAACACCATATATTTT. It specifies CASTQASSGNTIYF.

The chain couples TRBV4-1 to TRBJ2-1, with unresolved D. V shed 0 bases and J shed 1 base, with 13 bases lying between them. The CDR3 has 17 residues. The germline gives CDR1 MGHRA, CDR2 YSYEKL. CDR3 sequence reads: CASSQDLERQSYNEQFF. The DNA for the CDR3 is TGCGCCAGCAGCCAAGATCTGGAGCGTCAATCCTACAATGAGCAGTTCTTC.

The chain couples TRBV30 to TRBJ1-2; D not certain. CDR3 length equals 12 residues. CDR1 is GTSNPN and CDR2 is SVGIG in the germline V gene (reference sequence). Trimming shortened V by 1 base and J by 4 bases, and 7 bases separated the two germline ends. The CDR3 protein is CAWSAGSYGYTF. The CDR3 nucleotides are TGTGCCTGGAGTGCCGGGAGCTATGGCTACACCTTC.

The sample holds a few counts of this clone. The chain recombines TRBV10-3 with TRBJ2-3; 9 positions match TRBD1. The CDR3 spans 13 residues. Germline V gene data show CDR1 as ENHRY and CDR2 as SYGVKD. The CDR3: CAPGQGSTDTQYF. In DNA form, the CDR3 reads TGTGCTCCGGGACAGGGAAGTACAGATACGCAGTATTTT.

The gene calls are TRBV5-1 and TRBJ2-7; TRBD2 matches 12 bases. With V trimmed by 5 bases and J by 3 bases, 9 bases remained unmatched. CDR3 length: 16 residues. Germline loops: CDR1 SGHRS, CDR2 YFSETQ. CDR3 region: CASRDPASGRDYEQYF. The CDR3 DNA is TGCGCCAGCAGAGACCCCGCTAGCGGGAGGGACTACGAGCAGTACTTC.

This chain links TRBV6-1 with TRBJ1-5; D unresolved. This CDR3 contains 15 residues. V was trimmed by 1 base and J by 0 bases, leaving 7 bases between them. Per germline, CDR1 MNHNS and CDR2 SASEGT. The CDR3 sequence: CASSEVRHSNQPQHF. CDR3 nucleotide sequence: TGTGCCAGCAGTGAAGTCAGACATAGCAATCAGCCCCAGCATTTT.